A single TCR beta chain is shown here with its context. Its antigen remains unknown. The PCR employed 60 Vbeta primers together with 13 Jbeta primers. The repertoire was sequenced with immunoSEQ multiplex PCR; TCRdb's copy has only in-frame clones and lacks some. The clone table shows about 140,000 clones, with the ten largest holding less than 3.5%. The data were obtained in a study of cytomegalovirus exposure and HLA in healthy donors. Study-wide points: Most subjects' HLA-A and HLA-B alleles were reportedly predicted from TCR beta sequences. In a later analysis, TCR beta V- and J-gene trimming showed a link to a missense DCLRE1C variant.

V dropped 5 bases and J dropped 6; count of bases not matched to a gene: 6. CDR1 and CDR2 (germline): MRHNA, SNTAGT. There are 14 residues in the CDR3. The TCR was taken from a man aged 40-50 years in good health and CMV-seronegative. Sequencing was done on a sample of PBMCs. The chain is built from TRBV6-4 and TRBJ2-1; 8 bases map to TRBD2. CDR3 protein: CASSREGFFNEQFF. The CDR3 DNA reads TGTGCCAGCAGTCGGGAGGGTTTCTTCAATGAGCAGTTCTTC.